Below are 28 T cell receptor beta chains sequenced from a single sample in a study of blood T cell repertoires in COVID-19. Data came from immunoSEQ multiplex PCR; TCRdb stores just in-frame clones and leaves some out. Of fewer than 70,000 clones in the sample, 85% to 90% were seen once. The specimen was peripheral blood. Receptor source: a man aged 50-60 years with acute or convalescent COVID-19.

This sequence joins TRBV5-4 and TRBJ1-1; 7 bases fit TRBD1. The CDR3 loop spans 14 amino acids. J lost 9 bases, V lost 1 base, and 9 bases had no gene match. CDR1 and CDR2 (germline): SGHNT, YYREEE (reference sequence). The CDR3 DNA follows: TGTGCCAGCAGCTTGTGGGACAGCCGAGATAAAGCTTTCTTT. It is translated as CASSLWDSRDKAFF.

This CDR3 reads CASSLAPGYSIGELFF. The CDR3 nucleotides are TGTGCCAGCAGCTTAGCTCCGGGTTATTCGATCGGGGAGCTGTTTTTT. The J gene is TRBJ2-2, the V gene TRBV11-2; D gene uncertain. V lost 1 base and J 7 bases, leaving 16 bases between the germline ends. The CDR3 runs 16 residues. CDR1 is SGHAT, CDR2 FQNNGV, per germline.

The chain employs TRBV28 and TRBJ2-7; D is unresolved. V was clipped by 5 bases and J by 4 bases, with 21 bases between them. CDR3 length: 16 residues. Looked up from germline, CDR1 is MDHEN and CDR2 is SYDVKM. CDR3 loop: CASSPLPLAPFYEQYF. The CDR3 DNA is TGTGCCAGCAGTCCCCTTCCGTTGGCTCCTTTTTACGAGCAGTACTTC.

In its sample, this clone was seen a few times. This chain links TRBV28 with TRBJ1-1, with D perhaps matching TRBD1 (5 bases). This CDR3 contains 14 residues. The V and J ends lost 3 bases and 8 bases respectively, with 16 bases between them. Germline CDR1 MDHEN, CDR2 SYDVKM. The CDR3 DNA reads as TGTGCCAGCAGTTTGCGGGGGTGGGGACGCGAAGCTTTCTTT. It yields the protein CASSLRGWGREAFF.

The CDR3, as DNA: TGTGCCAGCCGATTCGGAACTAGCGGGAGATTGACTGAGCAGTTCTTC. Its translation: CASRFGTSGRLTEQFF. V is TRBV5-4 and J is TRBJ2-1; 11 bases match TRBD2. This CDR3 is built from 16 residues. Germline assignment: CDR1 SGHNT and CDR2 YYREEE (reference sequence). V shed 7 bases, J shed 9 bases, and the junction held 15 bases outside the gene matches.

The chain links TRBV28 to TRBJ1-5; 10 nucleotides agree with TRBD1. Germline V gene sequence: CDR1 MDHEN, CDR2 SYDVKM. V dropped 6 bases and J dropped 1; count of bases not matched to a gene: 6. The CDR3 is 16 amino acids. CDR3: CASRYGTGESNQPQHF. CDR3 in DNA: TGTGCCAGCAGATATGGGACAGGGGAAAGCAATCAGCCCCAGCATTTT.

The gene calls are TRBV11-3 and TRBJ2-2; D uncertain. Per germline, CDR1 SGHNT and CDR2 YENEEA. V was cut by 0 bases and J by 3 bases, with 5 bases left in between. The CDR3 runs to 14 residues. The CDR3 DNA reads as TGTGCCAGCAGCTTAGACAGTTACACCGGGGAGCTGTTTTTT. Its protein is CASSLDSYTGELFF.

This chain links TRBV12-3 or TRBV12-4 with TRBJ2-1; 9 bases match TRBD2. The CDR3 contains 13 residues. J lost 9 bases, V lost 7 bases, and 7 bases had no gene match. CDR3 loop: CASILAGLGEQFF. The DNA of the CDR3 is TGTGCCAGCATTCTAGCGGGACTTGGTGAGCAGTTCTTC.

The rearrangement uses TRBV30 and TRBJ1-2; D ambiguous. The CDR3 has 13 residues. Germline V gives CDR1 GTSNPN, CDR2 SVGIG (reference sequence). The V end was cut by 0 bases, the J end by 7 bases, with 12 bases between. CDR3 bases: TGTGCCTGGAGTGTTAGCTTGTCCGGTGGCTACACCTTC. It codes for CAWSVSLSGGYTF.

This chain uses TRBV18 with TRBJ2-1, with TRBD2 matching 10 bases. V lost 8 bases to trimming and J lost 8 bases; unmatched junction nucleotides: 12. Germline CDR1 reads KGHSH; CDR2 reads LQKENI. The CDR3 totals 15 residues. The CDR3 DNA reads as TGTGCCAGCAGGTCGGCGGCTAGCGGGAGCGATGAGCAGTTCTTC. This gives the protein CASRSAASGSDEQFF.

V and J are TRBV19 and TRBJ2-2, with 8 bases matching TRBD1. After removal of 6 bases from V and 3 bases from J, the junction contained 6 bases not matched to a gene. CDR3 size: 15 residues. Germline values: CDR1 LNHDA, CDR2 SQIVND (reference sequence). The CDR3 loop is CASRIAGQDTGELFF. The CDR3 DNA reads as TGTGCCAGTAGGATCGCGGGACAGGACACCGGGGAGCTGTTTTTT.

This chain's CDR3 is CSVEGADNNEQFF. DNA of the CDR3: TGCAGCGTTGAAGGGGCAGACAACAATGAGCAGTTCTTC. The chain joins TRBV29-1 to TRBJ2-1; unclear D gene. Germline CDR1 reads SQVTM; CDR2 reads ANQGSEA. With 1 base removed from V and 5 bases from J, the gap between germline ends came to 9 bases. This CDR3 has 13 amino acids.

This clone was detected only once. V gene TRBV4-3 combines with J gene TRBJ2-7; 14 nucleotides match TRBD2. This CDR3 contains 16 residues. Germline CDR1 is LGHNA and CDR2 is YSLEER. The junction had 8 bases not matched to a gene; V was cut back by 4 bases and J by 6 bases. The CDR3 region is CASSPTRGLAGAEQYF. DNA of the CDR3: TGCGCCAGCAGCCCCACCCGGGGACTAGCGGGAGCCGAGCAGTACTTC.

The chain couples TRBV3-1 (or the pseudogene TRBV3-2) to TRBJ1-1, with D possibly matching TRBD1 (5 bases). This CDR3 is 15 amino acids long. V was clipped by 1 base and J by 3 bases, with 12 bases between them. The germline V gene has CDR1 LGHDT and CDR2 YNNKEL (reference sequence). CDR3 amino acids: CASSQVAGRDTEAFF. CDR3 DNA sequence: TGTGCCAGCAGCCAAGTGGCAGGGAGGGACACTGAAGCTTTCTTT.

This chain joins TRBV5-4 and TRBJ1-1, with D tentatively TRBD1 (5 bases). The germline CDR1 and CDR2 sequences are SGHNT and YYREEE (reference sequence). The CDR3 runs to 15 residues. V lost 2 bases and J 5 bases, leaving 16 bases between the germline ends. The CDR3 loop reads CASSFHQGRQTEAFF. The CDR3 region has the DNA TGTGCCAGCAGCTTTCATCAGGGAAGGCAAACTGAAGCTTTCTTT.

The chain carries TRBV29-1 and TRBJ1-1; 11 bases are shared with TRBD1. Germline-derived CDR1 and CDR2 are SQVTM and ANQGSEA. With V trimmed by 7 bases and J by 1 base, 8 bases remained unmatched. The CDR3 is 15 amino acids. CDR3 in amino acids: CSGRRTGGENTEAFF. Written as DNA, the CDR3 is TGCAGCGGCCGTAGGACAGGGGGCGAGAACACTGAAGCTTTCTTT.

The chain employs TRBV12-3 or TRBV12-4 and TRBJ1-1, with 10 bases that match TRBD1. The ends lost 6 bases at V and 6 bases at J; junction bases unmatched: 4. The CDR3 has 13 amino acids. The CDR3 bases are TGTGCCAGCAGGGGACAGGGGATCGCTGAAGCTTTCTTT. This translates into CASRGQGIAEAFF.

The chain carries TRBV27 and TRBJ1-2, with D perhaps matching TRBD1 (6 bases). The CDR3 covers 15 residues. Germline V gene sequence: CDR1 MNHEY, CDR2 SMNVEV (reference sequence). Trimming cost V 5 bases and J 0 bases, with 13 bases left between them. The CDR3 region has the DNA TGTGCCAGCAGTGGCACAGGGCGGACTAACTATGGCTACACCTTC. Residues: CASSGTGRTNYGYTF.

The chain employs TRBV28 and TRBJ2-6; 8 bases are shared with TRBD2. Germline V gives CDR1 MDHEN, CDR2 SYDVKM. J gave up 1 base and V 6 bases, and 2 bases lay outside the gene matches. The CDR3 runs to 15 residues. CDR3 bases: TGTGCCAGCAGGACGGGGGGGTCTGGGGCCAACGTCCTGACTTTC. Translation: CASRTGGSGANVLTF.

The gene calls are TRBV28 and TRBJ1-5; TRBD1 matches at 8 bases. J was trimmed by 2 bases and V by 7 bases; bases with no gene match: 7. CDR3 size: 15 residues. Germline CDR1 reads MDHEN; CDR2 reads SYDVKM. In DNA, the CDR3 is TGTGCCAGCACCTATCAGGGGGCTGGCAATCAGCCCCAGCATTTT. This codes for CASTYQGAGNQPQHF.

The rearrangement links TRBV5-6 to TRBJ1-1, with D uncertain. Trimming left V 5 bases short and J 0 bases short, with 8 bases between. Germline V gene lookup returns CDR1 SGHDT and CDR2 YYEEEE. The CDR3 is 13 residues long. CDR3 sequence reads: CASSLLMNTEAFF. The CDR3 DNA reads as TGTGCCAGCAGTTTACTCATGAACACTGAAGCTTTCTTT.

V is TRBV7-2 and J is TRBJ2-3; 8 bases are shared with TRBD2. CDR1 and CDR2 from the germline V gene are SGHTA and FQGNSA. V trimming: 5 bases; J trimming: 4 bases; junction bases outside the gene matches: 5. CDR3 length: 14 amino acids. Written as DNA, the CDR3 is TGTGCCAGCAGCCGTAGCGGGATATCAGATACGCAGTATTTT. This encodes CASSRSGISDTQYF.

The chain joins TRBV11-3 to TRBJ2-7; D possibly corresponds to TRBD2 (6 bases). This CDR3 comprises 15 residues. The V and J ends lost 5 bases and 0 bases respectively, with 14 bases between them. CDR1 is SGHNT, CDR2 YENEEA, per germline. As DNA, the CDR3 is TGTGCCAGCAGCCCCGGGGGTTGGGGCTCCTACGAGCAGTACTTC. It specifies CASSPGGWGSYEQYF.

The chain carries TRBV28 and TRBJ2-7, with 10 bases identical to TRBD1. From germline, CDR1 is MDHEN and CDR2 SYDVKM. CDR3 length: 15 amino acids. V dropped 6 bases and J dropped 7; count of bases not matched to a gene: 12. In DNA form, the CDR3 reads TGTGCCAGCAGCCAGGGGGGACAGGGGCCTCGTGAGCAGTACTTC. Protein product: CASSQGGQGPREQYF.

The rearrangement uses TRBV6-2 or TRBV6-3 and TRBJ2-1, with 7 bases aligning to TRBD2. The CDR3 totals 16 residues. The junction had 14 bases not matched to a gene; V was cut back by 6 bases and J by 6 bases. Looked up from germline, CDR1 is MNHEY and CDR2 is SVGEGT. The CDR3 DNA follows: TGTGCCAGCAGCTCGTACGGGGAGGGCCCGGCCAATGAGCAGTTCTTC. Translating gives CASSSYGEGPANEQFF.

J is TRBJ1-4 and V is TRBV28; possibly TRBD1 for D (6 bases). The CDR3 totals 15 residues. Germline values: CDR1 MDHEN, CDR2 SYDVKM. V was clipped by 5 bases and J by 4 bases, with 14 bases between them. CDR3 DNA: TGTGCCAGCAGTCAAACCGGGACAAGTAATGAAAAACTGTTTTTT. This translates into CASSQTGTSNEKLFF.

This chain connects TRBV7-9 to TRBJ2-1; D may be TRBD2 (5 bases). Trimming shortened V by 1 base and J by 5 bases, and 6 bases separated the two germline ends. CDR3 length: 13 residues. Germline V gene data show CDR1 as SEHNR and CDR2 as FQNEAQ (reference sequence). CDR3 DNA: TGTGCCAGCAGCTTAGTGAGGGACAATGAGCAGTTCTTC. Its protein product is CASSLVRDNEQFF. The full variable domain, rest sourced from reference TRBV7-9 and TRBJ2-1, is DTGVSQNPRHKITKRGQNVTFRCDPISEHNRLYWYRQTLGQGPEFLTYFQNEAQLEKSRLLSDRFSAERPKGSFSTLEIQRTEQGDSAMYLCASSLVRDNEQFFGPGTRLTVL.

This rearrangement joins TRBV10-1 to TRBJ2-2; maybe TRBD2 (6 bases). V was pared by 3 bases and J by 5 bases, with 7 bases between. Germline V gene lookup returns CDR1 WNHNN and CDR2 SYGVQD (reference sequence). The CDR3 runs to 13 residues. The CDR3 nucleotides read TGCGCCAGCAGTGATGGGGGGACCGGGGAGCTGTTTTTT. Translation gives CASSDGGTGELFF.